These T cell receptor beta chains were read from a single sample in a study of radiotherapy plus CTLA-4 blockade in lung cancer. The repertoire was sequenced with immunoSEQ multiplex PCR; TCRdb's copy has only in-frame clones and lacks some. Of around 59,000 clones in the sample, just over 75% were seen once. Source: peripheral blood, taken from a patient treated with radiotherapy plus ipilimumab. The source is a human donor with non-small cell lung cancer who had a partial response to radiotherapy plus ipilimumab. Both conserved end residues are part of each CDR3. The order of the fields is J gene, V gene, D gene, clone size, CDR3 protein, CDR3 DNA. D genes are given only for firm matches. Clone size is not always given. Where it is, it says once, few, many or a class for expanded clones.

J: TRBJ1-2
V: TRBV9
D: NA
size: few
CDR3: CASSVWTTNYGYTF
DNA: TGTGCCAGCAGCGTCTGGACAACTAACTATGGCTACACCTTC

J: TRBJ2-2
V: TRBV7-2
D: NA
size: few
CDR3: CASSLGQTGELFF
DNA: TGTGCCAGCAGCTTAGGACAGACCGGGGAGCTGTTTTTT

J: TRBJ2-3
V: TRBV5-6
D: TRBD2
size: NA
CDR3: CASSSVTGGGPSTDTQYF
DNA: TGTGCCAGCAGCTCAGTCACGGGCGGGGGGCCTAGCACAGATACGCAGTATTTT

J: TRBJ1-2
V: TRBV29-1
D: TRBD1
size: NA
CDR3: CSVRQGNYGYTF
DNA: TGCAGCGTTCGACAGGGGAACTATGGCTACACCTTC

J: TRBJ2-1
V: TRBV6-1
D: TRBD2
size: NA
CDR3: CASSGLAGDSYNEQFF
DNA: TGTGCCAGCAGTGGGTTAGCGGGGGATTCCTACAATGAGCAGTTCTTC

J: TRBJ1-1
V: TRBV5-4
D: TRBD1
size: NA
CDR3: CASSSRDSAGEAFF
DNA: TGTGCCAGCAGCTCCCGGGACAGCGCCGGTGAAGCTTTCTTT

J: TRBJ1-5
V: TRBV28
D: NA
size: NA
CDR3: CASSSANWPQHF
DNA: TGTGCCAGCAGTTCCGCGAACTGGCCCCAGCATTTT

J: TRBJ2-7
V: TRBV6-6
D: NA
size: NA
CDR3: CASSYSTQGGREQYF
DNA: TGTGCCAGCAGTTACTCAACGCAGGGTGGGAGGGAGCAGTACTTC

J: TRBJ2-5
V: TRBV11-2
D: NA
size: NA
CDR3: CASSLGGTQYF
DNA: TGTGCCAGCAGCTTGGGAGGGACCCAGTACTTC

J: TRBJ1-5
V: TRBV28
D: NA
size: once
CDR3: CASSLSERALQPQHF
DNA: TGTGCCAGCAGTTTATCAGAGAGGGCCCTTCAGCCCCAGCATTTT

J: TRBJ1-1
V: TRBV4-2
D: TRBD1
size: once
CDR3: CASSRGQGLNTEAFF
DNA: TGTGCCAGCAGCCGAGGACAGGGTTTAAACACTGAAGCTTTCTTT

J: TRBJ2-2
V: TRBV30
D: NA
size: once
CDR3: CAWSVRTNTGELFF
DNA: TGTGCCTGGAGTGTTAGAACGAACACCGGGGAGCTGTTTTTT

J: TRBJ2-7
V: TRBV7-9
D: NA
size: NA
CDR3: CASSLAGSYEQYF
DNA: TGTGCCAGCAGTCTGGCAGGTTCCTACGAGCAGTACTTC

J: TRBJ2-5
V: TRBV4-1
D: NA
size: NA
CDR3: CASSQVGGGHEETQYF
DNA: TGCGCCAGCAGCCAAGTAGGCGGGGGACATGAAGAGACCCAGTACTTC

J: TRBJ1-2
V: TRBV2
D: NA
size: once
CDR3: CASSAWGGNYGYTF
DNA: TGTGCCAGCAGTGCTTGGGGGGGTAACTATGGCTACACCTTC

J: TRBJ2-7
V: TRBV5-4
D: TRBD1
size: NA
CDR3: CASKGGTGGDHEQYF
DNA: TGTGCCAGCAAAGGGGGGACAGGGGGAGACCACGAGCAGTACTTC

J: TRBJ1-2
V: TRBV4-2
D: NA
size: NA
CDR3: CASSHKDRGALGYTF
DNA: TGTGCCAGCAGCCACAAGGACAGAGGAGCTCTCGGCTACACCTTC

J: TRBJ2-7
V: TRBV15
D: TRBD1
size: NA
CDR3: CATSRGGGTGSYEQYF
DNA: TGTGCCACCAGCAGGGGGGGTGGGACAGGGTCCTACGAGCAGTACTTC